This paragraph reports one TCR beta chain. Its antigen remains unidentified. Each gene name is a mouse one. The CDR3 end lies 1 residue beyond the end of the read and is filled in from the germline J gene. The source of the sample is a study of tissue T cells after allogeneic stem cell transplantation. Points from the study as a whole: Across patients, clones rarely overlapped, yet motif clusters were shared tissue-specifically. Anatomically similar tissues had similar TCR repertoires within each patient. The study did not identify alloreactive or antigen-specific tissue TCRs, and some clones might be persisting host cells.

Generated by immunoSEQ multiplex PCR, the TCRdb table keeps only in-frame clones and is missing some. The table lists about 48,000 clones, roughly four fifths of them singletons. J lost 0 bases, V lost 1 base, and 9 bases had no gene match. CDR3 length equals 17 residues. Germline values: CDR1 GKSSPN, CDR2 SITVG. The chain employs TRBV31 and TRBJ2-3; 8 bases are a match to TRBD2. The sample was sorted cells pooled from one or two spleens. This TCR derives from a pool of C57BL/6 mice in good health. This CDR3 reads CAWSPSPGGASAETLYF. The covered CDR3 bases are TGTGCCTGGAGTCCCTCTCCGGGGGGGGCTAGTGCAGAAACGCTGTAT.